This record covers a single T cell receptor beta chain. Antigen specificity is unknown. TCRdb reprocessed the 5' RACE reads via MiXCR and lists one record per CDR3 protein. There are 200,000 to 250,000 distinct CDR3 sequences in the sample; roughly a tenth occur only once, and roughly a fifth lies in the top ten. The sample comes from a study of CD8 T cells in ankylosing spondylitis. General study results and limits: Significant enrichment of disease-linked clones was reportedly seen in matched ankylosing spondylitis synovial fluid. Peripheral blood held disease-linked clones only at relatively low frequency, and these were CD8+.

The V end was cut by 1 base, the J end by 0 bases, with 10 bases between. This CDR3 contains 16 residues. Germline loops: CDR1 SGHTA, CDR2 FQGNSA. The receptor was derived from a male donor with ankylosing spondylitis or in good health (not recorded which). The chain recombines TRBV7-2 with TRBJ1-3; possibly TRBD1 for D (6 bases). The sample was blood, either unsorted or a sorted T cell fraction (not recorded which). CDR3 protein: CASSLGTESSGNTIYF. In nucleotides, the CDR3 is TGTGCCAGCAGCTTAGGGACAGAAAGCTCTGGAAACACCATATATTTT.